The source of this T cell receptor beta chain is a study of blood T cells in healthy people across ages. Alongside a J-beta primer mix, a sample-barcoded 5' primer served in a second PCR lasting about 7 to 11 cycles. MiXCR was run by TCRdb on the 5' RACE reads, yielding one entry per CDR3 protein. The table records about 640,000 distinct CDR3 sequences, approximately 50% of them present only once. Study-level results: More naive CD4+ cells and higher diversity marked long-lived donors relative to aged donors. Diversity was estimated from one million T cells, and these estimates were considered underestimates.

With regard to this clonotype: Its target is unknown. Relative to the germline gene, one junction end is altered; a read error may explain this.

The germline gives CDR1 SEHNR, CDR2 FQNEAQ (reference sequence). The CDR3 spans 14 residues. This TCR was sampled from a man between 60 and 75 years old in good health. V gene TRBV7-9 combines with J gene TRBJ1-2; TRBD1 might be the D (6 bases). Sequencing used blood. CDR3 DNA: TGTGCCAGCAGCTTAGCGAGGGACATCTATGTCTACACCTTC. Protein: CASSLARDIYVYTF.